The clone carrying this T cell receptor beta chain was seen many times. TCRdb re-derived calls from the RT-PCR reads in MiXCR, one entry per CDR3 protein. The sample lists about 680,000 distinct CDR3 sequences; 13% to 15% were seen once. The V gene's germline CDR1 is MNHEY and CDR2 SMNVEV (reference sequence). V was pared by 6 bases and J by 1 base, with 10 bases of the junction left unmatched. The CDR3 has 16 residues. The source is a female donor in good health, serving as a healthy control. Input material: memory CD4+ T cells from blood. The chain couples TRBV27 to TRBJ2-3; 7 nucleotides agree with TRBD2. CDR3 amino acids: CASRVGGTLRTDTQYF. The CDR3 DNA sequence: TGTGCCAGCAGGGTGGGGGGGACCCTCCGCACAGATACGCAGTATTTT.